This TCR beta chain was profiled in a study of immune reconstitution after stem cell transplant in scleroderma. Each CDR3 protein is one row after TCRdb ran MiXCR on the RT-PCR reads. Among roughly 2,500 distinct CDR3 sequences listed, less than 14% were seen once. This CDR3 is 16 amino acids long. The trim removed 0 bases at V and 5 bases at J, leaving 9 bases unmatched. The germline CDR1 and CDR2 sequences are LNHNV and YYDKDF (reference sequence). The sample here was taken before or after autologous hematopoietic stem cell transplantation (not recorded which). The TCR sequence derives from a female donor with systemic sclerosis. This chain joins TRBV15 and TRBJ2-7, with 8 positions matching TRBD2. The CDR3 region is CATSRDTGRGGHEQYF. The DNA for the CDR3 is TGTGCCACCAGCAGAGATACTGGCCGGGGGGGCCACGAGCAGTACTTC.